The 15 T cell receptor beta chains below all came from one sample that was sequenced in a study of human T cells and chemical hapten exposure. Via MiXCR, TCRdb re-called the RACE reads, giving one row per CDR3 protein. Among about 290,000 distinct CDR3 sequences listed, about 7.7% were seen once. Time point reported: pre-sensitization, week 0. Sample treatment: therapeutic diphenylcyclopropenone sensitization with weekly scalp DPC. Source: whole blood, taken in connection with sensitization to the hapten diphenylcyclopropenone (DPC). These receptors came from a man aged 18-30 years with alopecia areata. Some clones in this sample may be carry-over from other donors' samples.

This clonotype showed up many times. V and J are TRBV5-1 and TRBJ2-7; D may be TRBD2 (5 bases). V was trimmed by 0 bases and J by 7 bases, leaving 11 bases between them. Germline CDR1 is SGHRS and CDR2 is YFSETQ. The CDR3 is 13 residues long. The CDR3 spells CASSLDGPGEQYF. The CDR3 DNA reads as TGCGCCAGCAGCTTGGATGGCCCGGGGGAGCAGTACTTC.

The V call is TRBV18, the J call TRBJ1-2; 7 bases agree with TRBD1. The CDR3 is 15 amino acids. Losses at the gene ends were 2 bases for V and 3 bases for J; bases not matched to a gene: 6. Germline V gives CDR1 KGHSH, CDR2 LQKENI. In DNA, the CDR3 is TGTGCCAGCTCACCATCTACAGGGACAGACTATGGCTACACCTTC. Its protein is CASSPSTGTDYGYTF.

This clonotype was recorded many times. CDR3 DNA sequence: TGTGCCAGCAGCCCGACTAGCGGGGCGTACAATGAGCAGTTCTTC. Its protein product is CASSPTSGAYNEQFF. The genes are TRBV7-2 and TRBJ2-1, with 11 positions matching TRBD2. The CDR3 has 15 residues. The V segment lost 5 bases and the J segment 4 bases; nucleotides outside the gene matches: 4. Germline CDR1 is SGHTA and CDR2 is FQGNSA.

The sample holds many counts of this clonotype. The V and J genes are TRBV29-1 and TRBJ2-5, with 12 bases matching TRBD1. Germline V gives CDR1 SQVTM, CDR2 ANQGSEA. V trimming: 0 bases; J trimming: 5 bases; junction bases outside the gene matches: 13. The CDR3 runs to 18 residues. As DNA, the CDR3 is TGCAGCGTTGAAGATCCGTTTCCCGGGACAGGGGGCGAGGAGACCCAGTACTTC. Translated: CSVEDPFPGTGGEETQYF.

CDR3 DNA: TGTGCCAGCAGTGACACTAGCGGGGGCTACAATGAGCAGTTCTTC. Amino acid sequence: CASSDTSGGYNEQFF. This chain links TRBV6-4 with TRBJ2-1, with 11 positions matching TRBD2. Trimming at V came to 2 bases and at J to 3 bases, leaving 0 bases not matched to a gene. Germline CDR1 MRHNA, CDR2 SNTAGT. This CDR3 is built from 15 residues.

The chain employs TRBV28 and TRBJ1-1, with D hard to call. This CDR3 is 14 amino acids long. Germline values: CDR1 MDHEN, CDR2 SYDVKM. The V and J ends lost 5 bases and 4 bases respectively, with 14 bases between them. CDR3 nucleotides: TGTGCCAGCAGTATAGGTCCGGGTTTCACTGAAGCTTTCTTT. As protein: CASSIGPGFTEAFF.

The chain carries TRBV28 and TRBJ2-7, with 8 bases identical to TRBD1. The junction had 14 bases not matched to a gene; V was cut back by 5 bases and J by 5 bases. This CDR3 contains 16 residues. Germline V gene sequence: CDR1 MDHEN, CDR2 SYDVKM. CDR3 amino acids: CASSLDMTGVNDEQYF. The CDR3 DNA is TGTGCCAGCAGTCTCGATATGACAGGGGTAAATGACGAGCAGTACTTC.

The sample holds a few counts of this clonotype. V and J are TRBV6-2 or TRBV6-3 and TRBJ2-5; D unclear. The germline CDR1 and CDR2 sequences are MNHEY and SVGEGT. Trimming shortened V by 5 bases and J by 2 bases, and 9 bases separated the two germline ends. This CDR3 is 13 amino acids long. This CDR3 is CASSPESQETQYF. The CDR3, as DNA: TGTGCCAGCAGTCCGGAATCGCAAGAGACCCAGTACTTC.

This clonotype turned up a few times. This rearrangement joins TRBV3-1 to TRBJ2-7; D could derive from TRBD1 or TRBD2 (5 bases each). The germline V and J ends were trimmed by 2 bases and 6 bases, with 11 bases remaining between them. Germline V lookup: CDR1 LGHDT, CDR2 YNNKEL (reference sequence). The CDR3 has 13 amino acids. CDR3 DNA sequence: TGTGCCAGCAGCCAAAAGGCAGGGAGCGAGCAGTACGTC. Protein: CASSQKAGSEQYV.

The chain links TRBV12-3 or TRBV12-4 to TRBJ2-1; D is perhaps TRBD2 (7 bases). Trimming cost V 4 bases and J 4 bases, with 17 bases left between them. CDR3 size: 16 residues. CDR3 residues: CASSSIVGGGYNEQFF. CDR3 nucleotides: TGTGCCAGCAGTTCTATAGTAGGGGGGGGATACAATGAGCAGTTCTTC.

This clonotype was seen a few times. This sequence joins TRBV12-3 or TRBV12-4 and TRBJ2-2, with 9 bases identical to TRBD1. Unmatched junction bases numbered 8, after V lost 7 bases and J lost 5 bases. The CDR3 length is 15 residues. In nucleotides, the CDR3 is TGTGCCAGCACCTTTGACAGGGGGAGAACCGGGGAGCTGTTTTTT. This sequence encodes CASTFDRGRTGELFF.

This clonotype turned up a few times. V gene TRBV4-1 combines with J gene TRBJ2-3; D not resolved. The length of the CDR3 is 13 residues. Germline CDR1 MGHRA, CDR2 YSYEKL. With 4 bases removed from V and 1 base from J, the gap between germline ends came to 6 bases. CDR3 loop: CASSPLRTDTQYF. The CDR3, as DNA: TGCGCCAGCAGCCCCCTCCGCACAGATACGCAGTATTTT.

The chain recombines TRBV12-3 or TRBV12-4 with TRBJ2-2; D gene unclear. The CDR3 contains 17 residues. The ends were cut back, 2 bases at V and 0 bases at J, with 13 bases in the middle. The CDR3: CASSLPRKATNTGELFF. Here the CDR3 DNA reads TGTGCCAGCAGTTTACCGAGGAAAGCAACGAACACCGGGGAGCTGTTTTTT.

The gene calls are TRBV7-2 and TRBJ1-5; D ambiguous. CDR3 length equals 15 residues. Germline V gene data show CDR1 as SGHTA and CDR2 as FQGNSA. V was cut by 3 bases and J by 3 bases, with 12 bases left in between. The CDR3 DNA reads as TGTGCCAGCAGCTTGTCTGAGAGCTTCAATCAGCCCCAGCATTTT. Protein product: CASSLSESFNQPQHF.

The table lists this clonotype with a few counts. This sequence joins TRBV2 and TRBJ1-1, with D uncertain. V shed 3 bases and J shed 0 bases, with 8 bases lying between them. The CDR3 consists of 14 residues. Germline assignment: CDR1 SNHLY and CDR2 FYNNEI. CDR3 loop: CASSDIPMNTEAFF. DNA for the CDR3: TGTGCCAGCAGTGACATACCAATGAACACTGAAGCTTTCTTT.